This T cell receptor beta chain was found in a study of cytomegalovirus exposure and HLA in healthy donors. Overall study: The Caucasian-associated ancestry cluster contained approximately 81% of the roughly 400 genotyped donors. The study, taken as a whole, reports: HLA-A and HLA-B allele assignments for most subjects were reportedly predicted accurately using TCR beta sequences. A later analysis linked a missense DCLRE1C variant to TCR beta V- and J-gene trimming.

As to this clone: Its target is not known.

J gave up 2 bases and V 1 base, and 8 bases lay outside the gene matches. Germline CDR1 is SGHVS and CDR2 is FNYEAQ. The CDR3 contains 16 residues. In the PCR, 60 Vbeta and 13 Jbeta primers were used. Repertoires were generated with immunoSEQ multiplex PCR, while TCRdb's copy carries only in-frame clones and drops some. The data contain about 150,000 clones, 60% to 85% of them singletons. Sequenced input: PBMCs. V gene TRBV7-6 combines with J gene TRBJ2-7; 7 bases agree with TRBD2. The clonotype was recovered from a man aged 40-49 years in good health and CMV-seropositive. In nucleotides, the CDR3 is TGTGCCAGCAGCTTAGATACTCCGGGACTAACCTACGAGCAGTACTTC. This translates into CASSLDTPGLTYEQYF.